Presented here are 30 T cell receptor beta chains from one specimen sequenced in a study of T cells in Graves' hyperthyroidism and ophthalmopathy. What was amplified from RNA transcripts were TCR beta CDR3 regions. During a first-round RT-PCR of the TCR CDR3, the HTBI primer set was used. MiXCR, applied by TCRdb to the multiplex PCR reads, yields one record per CDR3 protein. This sample has under 300,000 distinct CDR3 sequences, with 25% to 30% found just once. The sequencing input was blood. The receptors derive from a man aged 35 to 55 with Graves' hyperthyroidism that later progressed to Graves' ophthalmopathy.

This clonotype was seen ten or more times. The chain carries TRBV20-1 and TRBJ2-6; perhaps TRBD1 as D (5 bases). CDR1 and CDR2 (germline): DFQATT, SNEGSKA (reference sequence). Trimming left V 3 bases short and J 4 bases short, with 10 bases between. The CDR3 is 14 amino acids. CDR3 loop: CSASDSTGANVLTF. CDR3 in DNA: TGCAGTGCTAGCGACAGCACCGGGGCCAACGTCCTGACTTTC.

This clonotype came up many times. The genes are TRBV5-8 and TRBJ2-5; 9 bases are a match to TRBD2. The CDR3 is made up of 17 amino acids. With 1 base clipped from V and 0 bases from J, the junction kept 7 bases outside the gene matches. Germline values: CDR1 SGHTS, CDR2 YDEGEE. CDR3 in amino acids: CASSLLLAGGDQETQYF. CDR3 nucleotides: TGTGCCAGCAGCTTGCTTCTCGCGGGAGGGGACCAAGAGACCCAGTACTTC.

This chain joins TRBV6-1 and TRBJ2-7, with D perhaps given as TRBD1 or TRBD2 (5 bases each). With 5 bases removed from V and 2 bases from J, the gap between germline ends came to 13 bases. This CDR3 has 14 residues. The germline CDR1 and CDR2 sequences are MNHNS and SASEGT. The CDR3 DNA follows: TGTGCCAGCAGTCGGGCAGGGAGAACCTACGAGCAGTACTTC. It is translated as CASSRAGRTYEQYF.

This clonotype has a count of ten or more. The chain uses TRBV24-1 and TRBJ2-3, with 7 positions matching TRBD2. The germline gives CDR1 KGHDR, CDR2 SFDVKD. This CDR3 contains 16 residues. V lost 2 bases to trimming and J lost 1 base; unmatched junction nucleotides: 5. The CDR3 loop reads CATSDSTSPGTDTQYF. CDR3 DNA: TGTGCCACCAGTGATTCGACTAGCCCGGGCACAGATACGCAGTATTTT.

V gene TRBV25-1 combines with J gene TRBJ2-7; 11 nucleotides align to TRBD2. Unmatched junction bases numbered 4, after V lost 3 bases and J lost 6 bases. CDR1 and CDR2 (germline): MGHDK, SYGVNS. This CDR3 comprises 14 residues. The CDR3 coding sequence is TGTGCCAGCAGTGATATAGCGGGAGGGGGCGAGCAGTACTTC. Translation: CASSDIAGGGEQYF.

This clonotype was picked up many times. The J gene is TRBJ2-3, the V gene TRBV7-8; weak D call: TRBD2 (5 bases). CDR3 length: 15 amino acids. Germline V CDR1 and CDR2: SGHVS, FQNEAQ. Trimming took off 1 base at V and 4 bases at J, with 12 bases between the two ends. The CDR3 region is CASSLVWSRADTQYF. In DNA form, the CDR3 reads TGTGCCAGCAGCTTAGTCTGGTCGAGGGCAGATACGCAGTATTTT.

The chain combines TRBV19 with TRBJ1-1; 7 bases fit TRBD1. CDR1 and CDR2 from the germline V gene are LNHDA and SQIVND (reference sequence). The CDR3 is 13 residues long. V lost 5 bases, J lost 9 bases, and 9 bases stayed unmatched. CDR3 nucleotides: TGTGCCAGTAGTCCCGTGACAGGGCTCCAAGCTTTCTTT. Translation: CASSPVTGLQAFF.

This clonotype came up a few times. The J gene is TRBJ2-7, the V gene TRBV6-5, with 7 bases matching TRBD2. CDR3 length: 15 amino acids. V gave up 0 bases and J gave up 7 bases; unmatched junction bases: 9. The germline V gene encodes CDR1 MNHEY and CDR2 SVGAGI. This CDR3 reads CASSYSRGLGEEQYF. The CDR3 DNA reads as TGTGCCAGCAGTTACTCGAGAGGACTAGGGGAAGAGCAGTACTTC.

This clonotype was seen ten or more times. This sequence joins TRBV6-5 and TRBJ2-7; 10 nucleotides match TRBD2. V shed 2 bases and J 4 bases; nucleotides not matched to a gene: 8. The CDR3 covers 16 residues. The V gene's germline CDR1 is MNHEY and CDR2 SVGAGI. The CDR3 protein is CASSYQPGLATYEQYF. CDR3 nucleotides: TGTGCCAGCAGTTACCAGCCGGGACTAGCGACGTACGAGCAGTACTTC.

This clonotype was recorded at least ten times. This chain links TRBV19 with TRBJ1-5; D unresolved. From germline, CDR1 is LNHDA and CDR2 SQIVND (reference sequence). V lost 4 bases, J lost 5 bases, and 12 bases lay in between. The length of the CDR3 is 14 residues. In nucleotides, the CDR3 is TGTGCCAGTAGTAGATCCGGTGGGGATCAGCCCCAGCATTTT. It translates to CASSRSGGDQPQHF.

The rearrangement joins TRBV11-2 to TRBJ2-7; 8 bases align to TRBD1. This CDR3 is 16 amino acids long. Germline V CDR1 and CDR2: SGHAT, FQNNGV. The V gene end was trimmed by 5 bases and the J gene end by 2 bases; junction bases not matched to a gene: 11. The CDR3 region is CASSRQGTGRPYEQYF. DNA of the CDR3: TGTGCCAGCAGCCGACAAGGGACAGGCCGACCCTACGAGCAGTACTTC.

This chain connects TRBV11-2 to TRBJ1-1; a possible D gene is TRBD1 (5 bases). The CDR3 contains 16 residues. The V gene lost 4 bases and the J gene lost 2 bases, with 17 bases spanning the gap. Germline V gives CDR1 SGHAT, CDR2 FQNNGV. For the CDR3, the DNA is TGTGCCAGCAGCTGGGCGGCGGGGCAACCTAACACTGAAGCTTTCTTT. Translation gives CASSWAAGQPNTEAFF.

This clonotype appeared many times. The chain combines TRBV11-1 with TRBJ1-2, with D maybe TRBD1 (6 bases). Between the trimmed V and J ends, which lost 3 bases and 4 bases, there was a span of 18 bases. The germline CDR1 and CDR2 sequences are SGHAT and FQDESV (reference sequence). The CDR3 runs to 16 residues. The CDR3 DNA reads TGTGCCAGCAGCTTGTCGCCACCGGGGGGCGGCTATGGCTACACCTTC. Translating gives CASSLSPPGGGYGYTF.

This clonotype was seen at least ten times. The CDR3 protein is CSARERGPSGYTF. The CDR3 nucleotides read TGCAGTGCTAGAGAACGTGGGCCGAGCGGCTACACCTTC. The V call is TRBV20-1, the J call TRBJ1-2; D gene unclear. This CDR3 has 13 residues. Trimming took off 0 bases at V and 8 bases at J, with 13 bases between the two ends. The germline gives CDR1 DFQATT, CDR2 SNEGSKA (reference sequence).

The chain is built from TRBV12-3 or TRBV12-4 and TRBJ2-7; D might be TRBD1 (6 bases). The CDR3 length is 13 residues. V was pared by 6 bases and J by 6 bases, with 15 bases between. The CDR3 DNA reads TGTGCCAGCAGGACCACCGGGACAAGCGAGCAGTACTTC. Translated, it gives CASRTTGTSEQYF.

The rearrangement uses TRBV20-1 and TRBJ1-1; maybe TRBD1 (5 bases). V lost 8 bases, J lost 5 bases, and 24 bases lay in between. CDR3 length equals 15 residues. Germline V lookup: CDR1 DFQATT, CDR2 SNEGSKA (reference sequence). This chain's CDR3 is CSTQRQFLEGTEAFF. CDR3 DNA sequence: TGCAGTACTCAGAGACAGTTCCTAGAGGGGACTGAAGCTTTCTTT.

The chain joins TRBV7-2 to TRBJ2-2, with 9 nucleotides matching TRBD2. Losses at the gene ends were 5 bases for V and 3 bases for J; bases not matched to a gene: 4. The germline CDR1 and CDR2 sequences are SGHTA and FQGNSA. The CDR3 sequence is 15 residues long. In DNA form, the CDR3 reads TGTGCCAGCAGCCCGGTAGCGGGAGACACCGGGGAGCTGTTTTTT. Translation: CASSPVAGDTGELFF.

This clonotype was seen repeatedly, ten times or more. The J gene is TRBJ2-3, the V gene TRBV5-1; D unresolved. Trimming took 0 bases from V and 3 from J, leaving 8 bases between them. The V gene's germline CDR1 is SGHRS and CDR2 YFSETQ. This CDR3 is 14 amino acids long. Here the CDR3 DNA reads TGCGCCAGCAGCTTGGAGATGGGGACAGATACGCAGTATTTT. Encoded protein: CASSLEMGTDTQYF.

The chain is built from TRBV19 and TRBJ1-5; TRBD1 aligns across 9 bases. J gave up 2 bases and V 5 bases, and 7 bases lay outside the gene matches. CDR1 and CDR2 (germline): LNHDA, SQIVND (reference sequence). This CDR3 region has 16 residues. The CDR3 region has the DNA TGTGCCAGTAGTGGTTACAGGGGGCTGGGCAATCAGCCCCAGCATTTT. Its translation is CASSGYRGLGNQPQHF.

This clonotype was observed many times. The chain couples TRBV9 to TRBJ2-5; 11 bases are a match to TRBD2. V lost 0 bases, J lost 2 bases, and 3 bases stayed unmatched. The CDR3 spans 16 residues. The germline gives CDR1 SGDLS, CDR2 YYNGEE. The CDR3 DNA reads TGTGCCAGCAGCGTAGGGATAGCGGGAGGGCAAGAGACCCAGTACTTC. Protein: CASSVGIAGGQETQYF.

The chain joins TRBV11-2 to TRBJ2-2; the D is unclear. The CDR3 covers 11 residues. Germline CDR1 SGHAT, CDR2 FQNNGV. The ends were cut back, 6 bases at V and 10 bases at J, with 9 bases in the middle. CDR3 coding DNA: TGTGCCAGCAGGCAGGCCAAGGAGCTGTTTTTT. This sequence encodes CASRQAKELFF.

There are a few counts of this clonotype. CDR3 amino acids: CASSIGQREYF. CDR3 bases: TGTGCCAGTAGTATTGGACAGAGGGAGTACTTC. V and J are TRBV19 and TRBJ2-4; D is possibly TRBD1 (6 bases). The CDR3 totals 11 residues. CDR1 is LNHDA, CDR2 SQIVND, per germline (reference sequence). The V and J ends lost 3 bases and 14 bases respectively, with 11 bases between them.

This clonotype came up many times. This chain connects TRBV20-1 to TRBJ2-5; 10 positions agree with TRBD1. CDR1 is DFQATT and CDR2 is SNEGSKA in the germline V gene (reference sequence). V lost 0 bases and J lost 4; bases outside the gene matches: 8. This CDR3 contains 16 residues. The CDR3 bases are TGCAGTGCTAGAGACCCCCTCGGGACAGGGGTAGAGACCCAGTACTTC. It is translated as CSARDPLGTGVETQYF.

This clonotype occurred many times. The chain joins TRBV6-1 to TRBJ2-4; D is undetermined. Per the germline V gene, CDR1 is MNHNS and CDR2 is SASEGT. CDR3 size: 14 residues. Trimming shortened V by 3 bases and J by 0 bases, and 6 bases separated the two germline ends. In DNA form, the CDR3 reads TGTGCCAGCAGTGAGGATGTAGCCAAAAACATTCAGTACTTC. Its translation: CASSEDVAKNIQYF.

This clonotype was found many times. The rearrangement links TRBV15 to TRBJ1-1; the D is unclear. The CDR3 spans 15 residues. Germline V gives CDR1 LNHNV, CDR2 YYDKDF (reference sequence). Deletions cut 1 base from V and 4 bases from J, with 13 bases between. In DNA, the CDR3 is TGTGCCACCAGCAGAGTCGGGAATGTAAGCACTGAAGCTTTCTTT. This encodes CATSRVGNVSTEAFF.

This clonotype was recorded at least ten times. The chain combines TRBV19 with TRBJ1-5; 10 bases line up with TRBD1. CDR1 is LNHDA and CDR2 is SQIVND in the germline V gene (reference sequence). The CDR3 contains 14 residues. V shed 5 bases, J shed 7 bases, and the junction held 5 bases outside the gene matches. The CDR3 DNA is TGTGCCAGTAGTCCCGGACAGGGGGTGCAGCCCCAGCATTTT. Encoded protein: CASSPGQGVQPQHF.

The genes are TRBV6-5 and TRBJ1-5; 7 bases agree with TRBD1. V shed 6 bases and J 2 bases; nucleotides not matched to a gene: 4. Germline values: CDR1 MNHEY, CDR2 SVGAGI. The CDR3 sequence is 14 residues long. The CDR3 DNA follows: TGTGCCAGCAGCCCTCAGGGGGGCAATCAGCCCCAGCATTTT. This encodes CASSPQGGNQPQHF.

This clonotype was counted ten times or more. CDR3 protein: CASSSTVLSGNTIYF. The CDR3 nucleotides are TGTGCCAGCAGTTCTACAGTCCTCTCTGGAAACACCATATATTTT. The V call is TRBV12-3 or TRBV12-4, the J call TRBJ1-3; D is unresolved. The CDR3 spans 15 residues. Deletions cut 4 bases from V and 0 bases from J, with 10 bases between.

There are many counts of this clonotype. The chain recombines TRBV7-9 with TRBJ2-5; D unclear. This CDR3 spans 12 amino acids. Germline values: CDR1 SEHNR, CDR2 FQNEAQ (reference sequence). The ends were cut back, 3 bases at V and 5 bases at J, with 7 bases in the middle. CDR3 DNA: TGTGCCAGCAGCTTGACCGAGGAGACCCAGTACTTC. It specifies CASSLTEETQYF.

This chain links TRBV12-3 or TRBV12-4 with TRBJ2-5, with 11 bases identical to TRBD2. The CDR3 sequence is 14 residues long. After removal of 8 bases from V and 0 bases from J, the junction contained 2 bases not matched to a gene. The CDR3 nucleotides read TGTGCCAGCGGTAGCGGGAGGGACCAAGAGACCCAGTACTTC. Protein: CASGSGRDQETQYF.